The 23 T cell receptor beta chains reported below all come from one sample, sequenced in a study of T cell repertoires in cytomegalovirus infection. Their antigen targets remain unknown. TCRdb ran MiXCR on the reads and lists one entry per CDR3 protein. The table has 830,000 or so distinct CDR3 sequences, about 31% seen once. The material was cultured CD8+ T cells from PBMCs, obtained from culture after CMV antigen stimulation. The receptors here all came from a human donor in good health (CMV status not recorded). Some clones in this sample may be carry-over from other donors' samples.

This clonotype was counted between two and nine times. The chain has TRBV2 and TRBJ1-5; D uncertain. The V gene lost 5 bases and the J gene lost 5 bases, with 16 bases spanning the gap. CDR3 length equals 15 residues. Germline CDR1 and CDR2: SNHLY and FYNNEI. CDR3 bases: TGTGCCAGCAGTCTTGCCCCCCTGGGAGATCAGCCCCAGCATTTT. Translating gives CASSLAPLGDQPQHF.

This clonotype was recorded only once. This could be a read error, since a much larger clone is one nucleotide away. This chain joins TRBV7-6 and TRBJ1-3; D may be TRBD1 (6 bases). Germline V gives CDR1 SGHVS, CDR2 FNYEAQ. The CDR3 contains 15 residues. DNA of the CDR3: TGTGTCAGCAGCACCGGACAGATCTCTGGAAACACCATATATTTT. Encoded protein: CVSSTGQISGNTIYF.

The table lists this clonotype with many counts. The CDR3 DNA reads as TGTGCCAGCAGCTTAGACACAGATACGCAGTATTTT. Translating gives CASSLDTDTQYF. The chain links TRBV27 to TRBJ2-3; D unclear. Germline loops: CDR1 MNHEY, CDR2 SMNVEV (reference sequence). The V end was cut by 6 bases, the J end by 2 bases, with 6 bases between. CDR3 size: 12 residues.

V usage is TRBV20-1 and J usage is TRBJ1-1, with 7 positions matching TRBD1. The V and J ends lost 1 base and 6 bases, in that order; junction bases with no gene match: 5. CDR1 is DFQATT and CDR2 is SNEGSKA in the germline V gene (reference sequence). The CDR3 sequence is 13 residues long. CDR3 loop: CSARGQGYPEAFF. The CDR3 nucleotides read TGCAGTGCTAGAGGACAGGGCTACCCTGAAGCTTTCTTT.

About this clonotype itself: The junction and the germline gene differ at one end; a read error may be behind it. This chain uses TRBV9 with TRBJ1-3; no clear D gene. The germline CDR1 and CDR2 sequences are SGDLS and YYNGEE. The length of the CDR3 is 18 residues. DNA for the CDR3: TGTGCCAGCAACGTAGTTGGGGTCCGCGGCACCTCTGGAAACACCATATATTTT. Translating it yields CASNVVGVRGTSGNTIYF.

This clonotype was observed a handful of times. V is TRBV25-1 and J is TRBJ1-6; 7 bases align to TRBD1. The CDR3 covers 15 residues. Trimming cost V 2 bases and J 5 bases; bases outside gene matches: 3. The germline CDR1 and CDR2 sequences are MGHDK and SYGVNS. CDR3 bases: TGTGCCAGCAGTGAAGGGGACAGCCATAATTCACCCCTCCACTTT. Translated, it gives CASSEGDSHNSPLHF.

This clonotype showed up just a few times. This chain links TRBV7-6 with TRBJ2-3; D is unclear. Germline CDR1 and CDR2: SGHVS and FNYEAQ. Trimming removed 4 bases at V and 0 bases at J, with 17 bases between. The CDR3 runs to 17 residues. The CDR3 DNA reads TGTGCCAGCAGCTACCTCCCCAGGTTCCTCAGCACAGATACGCAGTATTTT. It translates to CASSYLPRFLSTDTQYF. The variable domain in full, completed from reference TRBV7-6 and TRBJ2-3, reads GAGVSQSPRYKVTKRGQDVALRCDPISGHVSLYWYRQALGQGPEFLTYFNYEAQQDKSGLPNDRFSAERPEGSISTLTIQRTEQRDSAMYRCASSYLPRFLSTDTQYFGPGTRLTVL.

The chain recombines TRBV7-9 with TRBJ2-6, with D tentatively TRBD1 (6 bases). Germline loops: CDR1 SEHNR, CDR2 FQNEAQ (reference sequence). The CDR3 covers 19 residues. V was cut by 8 bases and J by 0 bases, with 23 bases left in between. The CDR3 bases are TGTGCCAGCTATGGAAGCCCGGGGACACCGAACTCTGGGGCCAACGTCCTGACTTTC. It codes for CASYGSPGTPNSGANVLTF.

The sample holds a few counts of this clonotype. The J gene is TRBJ1-2, the V gene TRBV4-3; no firm D call. Per the germline V gene, CDR1 is LGHNA and CDR2 is YSLEER. The ends were cut back, 3 bases at V and 7 bases at J, with 15 bases in the middle. The CDR3 consists of 14 residues. CDR3 in amino acids: CASSQVIGNSGYTF. The CDR3 region has the DNA TGCGCCAGCAGCCAGGTCATTGGTAATTCTGGCTACACCTTC.

The chain employs TRBV6-5 and TRBJ2-1; 7 positions agree with TRBD2. The germline CDR1 and CDR2 sequences are MNHEY and SVGAGI. Germline trimming cut 6 bases from V and 5 bases from J; bases unmatched to any gene: 10. The CDR3 is 15 residues long. The CDR3 region has the DNA TGTGCCAGCAGCCCCGCTAGCGGCGAACACAATGAGCAGTTCTTC. It is translated as CASSPASGEHNEQFF.

This clonotype was seen a handful of times. The CDR3 region is CASSGWGLNTEAFF. The CDR3, as DNA: TGTGCCAGCAGCGGTTGGGGGTTGAACACTGAAGCTTTCTTT. The gene calls are TRBV5-4 and TRBJ1-1; tentative D call: TRBD1 (5 bases). V lost 4 bases and J 0 bases, leaving 10 bases between the germline ends. Per germline, CDR1 SGHNT and CDR2 YYREEE (reference sequence). The CDR3 sequence is 14 residues long.

V usage is TRBV7-9 and J usage is TRBJ2-1; 10 bases map to TRBD1. The CDR3 spans 16 residues. V was clipped by 2 bases and J by 3 bases; unmatched bases: 4. Germline values: CDR1 SEHNR, CDR2 FQNEAQ (reference sequence). The DNA of the CDR3 is TGTGCCAGCAGCTTAATAGGGACAGGGGACTACAATGAGCAGTTCTTC. Its translation: CASSLIGTGDYNEQFF.

The chain has TRBV2 and TRBJ2-1; 9 bases map to TRBD2. Germline V gene data show CDR1 as SNHLY and CDR2 as FYNNEI. The CDR3 runs 16 residues. J lost 8 bases, V lost 5 bases, and 13 bases had no gene match. CDR3 sequence: CASSKESGGPSDEQFF. The CDR3 coding sequence is TGTGCCAGCAGTAAGGAGAGCGGGGGGCCGAGCGATGAGCAGTTCTTC.

The chain is built from TRBV7-2 and TRBJ2-7; no firm D call. V lost 3 bases to trimming and J lost 0 bases, with 12 bases between them. This CDR3 contains 15 residues. The germline CDR1 and CDR2 sequences are SGHTA and FQGNSA. In DNA form, the CDR3 reads TGTGCCAGCAGCTTGGGGTACGCGAGCTCCTACGAGCAGTACTTC. It encodes CASSLGYASSYEQYF.

A note on this clonotype: A read error may produce the germline difference seen at one junction end. The chain employs TRBV7-6 and TRBJ2-3, with 7 bases lining up with TRBD1. This CDR3 is built from 15 residues. Germline V gene lookup returns CDR1 SGHVS and CDR2 FNYEAQ. This CDR3 reads CDSSPRQGFTDTQYF. Here the CDR3 DNA reads TGTGACAGCAGCCCCCGACAGGGATTCACAGATACGCAGTATTTT. Drawing the rest from reference TRBV7-6 and TRBJ2-3, the complete variable domain is GAGVSQSPRYKVTKRGQDVALRCDPISGHVSLYWYRQALGQGPEFLTYFNYEAQQDKSGLPNDRFSAERPEGSISTLTIQRTEQRDSAMYRCDSSPRQGFTDTQYFGPGTRLTVL.

This clonotype was detected only a few times. The chain couples TRBV20-1 to TRBJ2-1; 7 positions match TRBD2. CDR3 length: 16 residues. Looked up from germline, CDR1 is DFQATT and CDR2 is SNEGSKA (reference sequence). V dropped 0 bases and J dropped 2; count of bases not matched to a gene: 7. CDR3 coding DNA: TGCAGTGCTAGAGATAAGGAGCGGGGCGCCTACAATGAGCAGTTCTTC. Translation: CSARDKERGAYNEQFF.

The V gene is TRBV12-3 or TRBV12-4, the J gene TRBJ2-7, with 11 bases matching TRBD1. The CDR3 is made up of 15 amino acids. With 6 bases clipped from V and 2 bases from J, the junction kept 6 bases outside the gene matches. CDR3 coding DNA: TGTGCCAGCAGCGCCGGGACAGGGGGAACCTACGAGCAGTACTTC. It codes for CASSAGTGGTYEQYF.

The V and J genes are TRBV19 and TRBJ1-1; D unclear. From germline, CDR1 is LNHDA and CDR2 SQIVND (reference sequence). The V end lost 3 bases, the J end lost 0 bases, and 14 bases lay between the germline ends. The CDR3 has 16 amino acids. CDR3 coding DNA: TGTGCCAGTAGTATGCCCCCCGGGTTTTTGAACACTGAAGCTTTCTTT. Translation: CASSMPPGFLNTEAFF. Using reference TRBV19 and TRBJ1-1 for the parts outside the CDR3, the full variable domain is DGGITQSPKYLFRKEGQNVTLSCEQNLNHDAMYWYRQDPGQGLRLIYYSQIVNDFQKGDIAEGYSVSREKKESFPLTVTSAQKNPTAFYLCASSMPPGFLNTEAFFGQGTRLTVV.

There are a few counts of this clonotype. The chain joins TRBV12-3 or TRBV12-4 to TRBJ2-7; 7 nucleotides line up with TRBD1. The CDR3 contains 16 residues. The V gene end was trimmed by 5 bases and the J gene end by 4 bases; junction bases not matched to a gene: 14. This CDR3 is CASSTFSGTAAYEQYF. CDR3 in DNA: TGTGCCAGCAGTACTTTCTCCGGGACAGCAGCTTACGAGCAGTACTTC.

The chain couples TRBV27 to TRBJ1-2; 7 nucleotides agree with TRBD1. The germline gives CDR1 MNHEY, CDR2 SMNVEV (reference sequence). The CDR3 spans 14 residues. V lost 6 bases, J lost 3 bases, and 7 bases stayed unmatched. The CDR3 DNA follows: TGTGCCAGCAGCACCTCCGGGACAGACTATGGCTACACCTTC. This sequence encodes CASSTSGTDYGYTF.

The chain uses TRBV7-6 and TRBJ2-3, with D possibly being TRBD2 (6 bases). Trimming cost V 3 bases and J 0 bases, with 10 bases left between them. The germline V gene encodes CDR1 SGHVS and CDR2 FNYEAQ. The CDR3 consists of 15 residues. In nucleotides, the CDR3 is TGTGCCAGCAGCTTCGGGGGAACTAGCACAGATACGCAGTATTTT. Its protein is CASSFGGTSTDTQYF.

V and J are TRBV27 and TRBJ2-5; 9 positions agree with TRBD2. The CDR3 runs to 17 residues. Germline V gene data show CDR1 as MNHEY and CDR2 as SMNVEV (reference sequence). The junction had 15 bases not matched to a gene; V was cut back by 5 bases and J by 5 bases. The CDR3 is CASSNRIGGGVGETQYF. The DNA for the CDR3 is TGTGCCAGCAGTAACCGGATTGGCGGGGGGGTGGGGGAGACCCAGTACTTC.

The rearrangement uses TRBV19 and TRBJ2-7; TRBD1 might be the D (8 bases). Germline V gene data show CDR1 as LNHDA and CDR2 as SQIVND (reference sequence). V was trimmed by 5 bases and J by 4 bases, leaving 18 bases between them. The CDR3 covers 15 residues. The CDR3 DNA follows: TGTGCCAGTAGTGCGGGGGCAGGGGGCGCTTACGAGCAGTACTTC. Protein: CASSAGAGGAYEQYF.